Reported below is one TCR beta chain. The data were taken from a study of T-cell reconstitution after alpha-beta-depleted transplantation in children. Library preparation (for TCRbeta) was performed with unique molecular identifiers. MiXCR, applied by TCRdb to the PCR reads, yields one record per CDR3 protein. The table has under 450,000 distinct CDR3 sequences, about an eighth seen once. CDR3 size: 18 residues. Germline V gene sequence: CDR1 SGHVS, CDR2 FQNEAQ. V gave up 1 base and J gave up 4 bases; unmatched junction bases: 10. The clonotype comes from a human donor who donated a stem cell graft to a child with Fanconi anemia. The J gene is TRBJ2-1, the V gene TRBV7-8; 10 nucleotides match TRBD2. Source: PBMCs, taken from the stem cell graft. In DNA, the CDR3 is TGTGCCAGCAGCTTAGGGGGTCCGGGACTAGCGTATTACAATGAGCAGTTCTTC. Protein product: CASSLGGPGLAYYNEQFF.